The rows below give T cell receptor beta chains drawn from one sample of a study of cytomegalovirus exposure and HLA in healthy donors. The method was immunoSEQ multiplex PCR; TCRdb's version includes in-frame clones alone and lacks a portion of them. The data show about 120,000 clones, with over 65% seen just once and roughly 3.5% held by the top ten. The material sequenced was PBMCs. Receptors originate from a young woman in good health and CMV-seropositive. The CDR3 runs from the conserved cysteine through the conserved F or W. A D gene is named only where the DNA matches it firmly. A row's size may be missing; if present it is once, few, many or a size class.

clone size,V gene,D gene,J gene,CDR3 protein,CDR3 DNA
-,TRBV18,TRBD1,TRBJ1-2,CASSPGGTPRYGYTF,TGTGCCAGCTCGCCAGGGGGCACCCCACGGTATGGCTACACCTTC
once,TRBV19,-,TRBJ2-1,CASSTDRTKVAGYNEQFF,TGTGCCAGTAGTACAGATCGGACAAAAGTGGCGGGGTACAATGAGCAGTTCTTC
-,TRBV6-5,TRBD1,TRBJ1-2,CASSYSTGGDYGYTF,TGTGCCAGCAGTTACTCGACAGGGGGCGACTATGGCTACACCTTC
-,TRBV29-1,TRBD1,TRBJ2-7,CSVEVVDRGGYEQYF,TGCAGCGTTGAAGTGGTGGACAGGGGGGGCTACGAGCAGTACTTC
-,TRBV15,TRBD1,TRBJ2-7,CATGDRTGYEQYF,TGTGCCACGGGGGACAGAACAGGCTACGAGCAGTACTTC
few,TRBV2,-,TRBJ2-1,CASGGQILNNEQFF,TGTGCCAGCGGTGGACAGATACTAAACAATGAGCAGTTCTTC
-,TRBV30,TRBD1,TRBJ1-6,CGTGSPLHF,TGTGGGACAGGCTCACCCCTCCACTTT
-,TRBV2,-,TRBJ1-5,CASSERASGRAQPQHF,TGTGCCAGCAGTGAGAGGGCGAGTGGAAGGGCTCAGCCCCAGCATTTT
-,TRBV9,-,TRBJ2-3,CASSARLSSTDTQYF,TGTGCCAGCAGCGCGCGACTAAGTAGCACAGATACGCAGTATTTT
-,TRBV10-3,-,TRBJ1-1,CAIDDRGLPNTEAFF,TGTGCCATCGATGACCGAGGACTACCGAACACTGAAGCTTTCTTT
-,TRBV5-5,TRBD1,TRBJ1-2,CASSYKPGTGMGGYTF,TGTGCCAGCAGCTACAAACCCGGGACAGGGATGGGTGGCTACACCTTC
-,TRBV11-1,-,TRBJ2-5,CASSLVPGQETQYF,TGTGCCAGCAGCTTGGTGCCAGGTCAAGAGACCCAGTACTTC
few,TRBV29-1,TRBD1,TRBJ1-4,CSAGQDYATNEKLFF,TGCAGCGCCGGACAGGATTATGCAACTAATGAAAAACTGTTTTTT
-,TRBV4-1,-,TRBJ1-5,CASSQDLTLNKPQHF,TGCGCCAGCAGCCAAGATCTCACCTTGAACAAGCCCCAGCATTTT
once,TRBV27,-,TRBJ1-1,CASSLTADMNTEAFF,TGTGCCAGCAGTTTGACGGCAGACATGAACACTGAAGCTTTCTTT
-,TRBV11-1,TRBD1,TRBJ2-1,CASSSRQGSREQFF,TGTGCCAGCAGTTCGCGACAGGGGTCCCGTGAGCAGTTCTTC